The clone carrying this TCR beta chain was seen a few times. The antigen remains undetermined. The sample comes from a study of CD8 T cells in ankylosing spondylitis. Regarding the study as a whole: Prior literature has documented some motif variants in synovial fluid and blood from reactive arthritis.

TCRdb used MiXCR to reprocess the 5' RACE reads, holding one entry per CDR3 protein. The sample includes about 300,000 distinct CDR3 sequences, around 10% of them seen just once. The V gene's germline CDR1 is SGHTA and CDR2 FQGNSA. The CDR3 loop spans 16 amino acids. Trimming removed 5 bases from V and 0 bases from J, with 17 bases in between. This receptor was taken from a female donor with ankylosing spondylitis or in good health (not recorded which). The rearrangement uses TRBV7-2 and TRBJ2-7, with D possibly TRBD2 on 5 matching bases. Sequenced input: blood, either unsorted or a sorted T cell fraction (not recorded which). The CDR3 protein is CASSVWGEATSYEQYF. CDR3 coding DNA: TGTGCCAGCAGCGTATGGGGAGAAGCCACCTCCTACGAGCAGTACTTC.